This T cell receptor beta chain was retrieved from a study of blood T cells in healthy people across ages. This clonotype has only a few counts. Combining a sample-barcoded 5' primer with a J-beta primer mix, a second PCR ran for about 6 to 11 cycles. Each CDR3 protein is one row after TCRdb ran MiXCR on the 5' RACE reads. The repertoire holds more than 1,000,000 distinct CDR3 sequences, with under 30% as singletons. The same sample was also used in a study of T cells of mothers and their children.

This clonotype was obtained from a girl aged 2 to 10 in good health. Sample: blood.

CDR3 loop: CASSYATFSNQPQHF. CDR3 bases: TGTGCCAGCAGTTACGCGACTTTTAGCAATCAGCCCCAGCATTTT. The chain links TRBV6-2 or TRBV6-3 to TRBJ1-5; D not certain. CDR1 is MNHEY, CDR2 SVGEGT, per germline. Trimming removed 2 bases from V and 0 bases from J, with 8 bases in between. The CDR3 runs 15 residues.